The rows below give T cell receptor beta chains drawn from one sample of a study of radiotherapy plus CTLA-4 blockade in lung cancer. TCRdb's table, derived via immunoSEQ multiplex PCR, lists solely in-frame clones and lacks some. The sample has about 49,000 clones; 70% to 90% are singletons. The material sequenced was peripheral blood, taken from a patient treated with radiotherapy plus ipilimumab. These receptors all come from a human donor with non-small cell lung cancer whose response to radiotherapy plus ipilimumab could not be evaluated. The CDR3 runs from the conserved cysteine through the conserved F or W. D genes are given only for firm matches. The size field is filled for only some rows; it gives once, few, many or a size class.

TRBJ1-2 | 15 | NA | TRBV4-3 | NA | TGCGCCAGCAGCCAAGAAGGGAGGGGCCCCTATGGCTACACCTTC | CASSQEGRGPYGYTF
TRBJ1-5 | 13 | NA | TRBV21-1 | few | TGTGCCAGCAGCAAAGAAGAGGGACAGCCCCAGCATTTT | CASSKEEGQPQHF
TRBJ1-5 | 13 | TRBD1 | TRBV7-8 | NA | TGTGCCAGCCGAGGGACAGGGGATCAGCCCCAGCATTTT | CASRGTGDQPQHF
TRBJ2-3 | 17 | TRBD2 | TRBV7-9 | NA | TGTGCCAGCAGCCCAGGGGCGGGGGGGCCTATCACAGATACGCAGTATTTT | CASSPGAGGPITDTQYF
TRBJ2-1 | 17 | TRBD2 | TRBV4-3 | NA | TGCGCCAGCAGCGCACGACTAGCGGGAACGGTCTACAATGAGCAGTTCTTC | CASSARLAGTVYNEQFF
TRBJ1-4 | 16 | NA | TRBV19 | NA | TGTGCCAGTAGTCCTAACGAAGTAGCCGCTAATGAAAAACTGTTTTTT | CASSPNEVAANEKLFF
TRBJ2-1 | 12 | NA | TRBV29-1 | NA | TGCAGCGTTGTGGCCTCCTACAATGAGCAGTTCTTC | CSVVASYNEQFF
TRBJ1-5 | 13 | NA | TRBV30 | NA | TGTGCCTGGAGTGGGGGCCGAAATCAGCCCCAGCATTTT | CAWSGGRNQPQHF
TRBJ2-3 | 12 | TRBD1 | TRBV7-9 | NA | TGTGCCGGGGACAGCTACACAGATACGCAGTATTTT | CAGDSYTDTQYF
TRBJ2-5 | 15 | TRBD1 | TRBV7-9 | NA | TGTGCCAGCAGCTTACTATCAGGGGGCCCAGAGACCCAGTACTTC | CASSLLSGGPETQYF
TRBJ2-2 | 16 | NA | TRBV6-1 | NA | TGTGCCAGCAGTGAGCGGGTAGGGGGGAACACCGGGGAGCTGTTTTTT | CASSERVGGNTGELFF
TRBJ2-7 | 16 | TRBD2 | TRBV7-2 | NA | TGTGCCAGCAGCGTATCGGAGCGGGGGGGCCTGGGAGAGCAGTACTTC | CASSVSERGGLGEQYF
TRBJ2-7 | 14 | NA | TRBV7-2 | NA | TGTGCCAGCAGCTGGAACAGGGAATCCTACGAGCAGTACTTC | CASSWNRESYEQYF
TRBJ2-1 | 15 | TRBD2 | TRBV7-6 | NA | TGTGCCAGCAGCTTAGGAGGCGGGAGGGGGTCAGAGCAGTTCTTC | CASSLGGGRGSEQFF
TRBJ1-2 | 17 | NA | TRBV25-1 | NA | TGTGCCAGCAGTGATATGGTAGGAGGCGCGGGACTCTATGGCTACACCTTC | CASSDMVGGAGLYGYTF
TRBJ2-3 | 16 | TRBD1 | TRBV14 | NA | TGTGCCAGCAGCCCGCTAGGGGGCCCTAGCACAGATACGCAGTATTTT | CASSPLGGPSTDTQYF
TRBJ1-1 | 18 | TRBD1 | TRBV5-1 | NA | TGCGCCAGCAGCACCCTAGGACAGGGGCAAACTATTAAGGCTGAAGCTTTCTTT | CASSTLGQGQTIKAEAFF
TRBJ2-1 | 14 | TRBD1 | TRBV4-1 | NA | TGCGCCAGCAGCCAAGGTCACAGGGGCAATGAGCAGTTCTTC | CASSQGHRGNEQFF